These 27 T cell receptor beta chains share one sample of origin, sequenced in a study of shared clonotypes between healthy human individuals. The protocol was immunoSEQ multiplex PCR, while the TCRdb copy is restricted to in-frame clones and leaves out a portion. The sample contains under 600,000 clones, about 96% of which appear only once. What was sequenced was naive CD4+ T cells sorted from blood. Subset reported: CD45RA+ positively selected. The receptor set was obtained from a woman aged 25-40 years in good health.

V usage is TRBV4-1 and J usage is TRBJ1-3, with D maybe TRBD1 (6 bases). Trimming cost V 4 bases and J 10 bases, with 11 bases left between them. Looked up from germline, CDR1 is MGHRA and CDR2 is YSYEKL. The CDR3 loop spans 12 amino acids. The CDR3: CASSPGHHTIYF. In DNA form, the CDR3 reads TGCGCCAGCAGCCCGGGACACCATACCATATATTTT.

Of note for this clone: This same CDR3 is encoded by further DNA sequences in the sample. The CDR3 spells CSVGLRLTDTQYF. In nucleotides, the CDR3 is TGCAGCGTCGGACTTCGACTGACAGATACGCAGTATTTT. This chain joins TRBV29-1 and TRBJ2-3; maybe TRBD2 (5 bases). The CDR3 length is 13 residues. Germline V CDR1 and CDR2: SQVTM, ANQGSEA. The V end was cut by 6 bases, the J end by 3 bases, with 13 bases between.

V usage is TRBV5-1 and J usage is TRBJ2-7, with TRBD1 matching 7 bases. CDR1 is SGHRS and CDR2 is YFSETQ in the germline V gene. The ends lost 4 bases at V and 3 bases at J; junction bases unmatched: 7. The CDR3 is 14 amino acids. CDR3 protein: CASSPFRDSYEQYF. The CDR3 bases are TGCGCCAGCAGCCCGTTCCGGGACAGCTACGAGCAGTACTTC.

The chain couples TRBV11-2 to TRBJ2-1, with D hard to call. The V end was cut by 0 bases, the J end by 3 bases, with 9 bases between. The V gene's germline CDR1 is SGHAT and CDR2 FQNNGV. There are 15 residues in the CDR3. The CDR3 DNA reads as TGTGCCAGCAGCTTAGATGTCTGGGGCTACAATGAGCAGTTCTTC. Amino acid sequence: CASSLDVWGYNEQFF.

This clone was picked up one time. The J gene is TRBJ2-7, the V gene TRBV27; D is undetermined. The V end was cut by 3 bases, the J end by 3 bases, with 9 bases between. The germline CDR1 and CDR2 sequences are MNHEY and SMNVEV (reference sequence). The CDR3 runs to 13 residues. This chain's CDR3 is CASSFSQSYEQYF. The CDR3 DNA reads TGTGCCAGCAGTTTCAGTCAGAGCTACGAGCAGTACTTC.

The CDR3 loop reads CASSPQGGEGQPQHF. CDR3 sequence (DNA): TGTGCCAGCAGTCCCCAGGGGGGGGAAGGTCAGCCCCAGCATTTT. The chain couples TRBV6-6 to TRBJ1-5; 7 bases are shared with TRBD1. Germline V CDR1 and CDR2: MNHNY, SVGAGI (reference sequence). The length of the CDR3 is 15 residues. The V and J ends lost 5 bases and 6 bases, in that order; junction bases with no gene match: 10.

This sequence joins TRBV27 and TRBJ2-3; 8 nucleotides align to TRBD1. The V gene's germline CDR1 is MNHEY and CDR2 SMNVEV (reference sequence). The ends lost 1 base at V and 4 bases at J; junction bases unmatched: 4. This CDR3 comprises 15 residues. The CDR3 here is CASSLLGQGADTQYF. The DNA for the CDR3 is TGTGCCAGCAGTTTATTAGGACAGGGTGCAGATACGCAGTATTTT.

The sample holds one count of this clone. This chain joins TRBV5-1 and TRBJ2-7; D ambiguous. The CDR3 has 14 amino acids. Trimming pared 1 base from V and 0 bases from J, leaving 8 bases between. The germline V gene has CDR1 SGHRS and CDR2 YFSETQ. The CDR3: CASSLRGFSYEQYF. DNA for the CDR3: TGCGCCAGCAGCTTGCGTGGGTTCTCCTACGAGCAGTACTTC.

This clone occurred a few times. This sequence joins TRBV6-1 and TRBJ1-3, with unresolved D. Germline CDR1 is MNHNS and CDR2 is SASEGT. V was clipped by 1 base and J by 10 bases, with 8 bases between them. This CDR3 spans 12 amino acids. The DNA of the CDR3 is TGTGCCAGCAGTGAAGGATTAAGGACCATATATTTT. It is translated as CASSEGLRTIYF.

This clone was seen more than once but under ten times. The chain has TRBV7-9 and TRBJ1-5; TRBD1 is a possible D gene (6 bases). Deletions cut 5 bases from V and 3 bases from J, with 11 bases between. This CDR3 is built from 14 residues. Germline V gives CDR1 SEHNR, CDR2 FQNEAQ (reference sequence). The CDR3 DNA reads TGTGCCAGCAGCCCGAACAGGGACAATCAGCCCCAGCATTTT. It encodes CASSPNRDNQPQHF.

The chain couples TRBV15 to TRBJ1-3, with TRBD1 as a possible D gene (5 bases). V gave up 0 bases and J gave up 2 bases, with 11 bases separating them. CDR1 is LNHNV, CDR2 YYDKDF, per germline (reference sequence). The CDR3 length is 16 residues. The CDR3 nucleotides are TGTGCCACCAGCAGAGACCTTGACAGAACTGGAAACACCATATATTTT. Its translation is CATSRDLDRTGNTIYF. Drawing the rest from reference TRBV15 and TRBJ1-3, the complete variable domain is DAMVIQNPRYQVTQFGKPVTLSCSQTLNHNVMYWYQQKSSQAPKLLFHYYDKDFNNEADTPDNFQSRRPNTSFCFLDIRSPGLGDTAMYLCATSRDLDRTGNTIYFGEGSWLTVV.

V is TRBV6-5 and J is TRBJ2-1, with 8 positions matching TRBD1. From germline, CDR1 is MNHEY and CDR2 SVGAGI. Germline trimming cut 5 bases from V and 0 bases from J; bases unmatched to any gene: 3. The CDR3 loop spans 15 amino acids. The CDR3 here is CASSADRGSYNEQFF. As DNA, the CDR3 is TGTGCCAGCAGTGCAGACAGGGGCTCCTACAATGAGCAGTTCTTC.

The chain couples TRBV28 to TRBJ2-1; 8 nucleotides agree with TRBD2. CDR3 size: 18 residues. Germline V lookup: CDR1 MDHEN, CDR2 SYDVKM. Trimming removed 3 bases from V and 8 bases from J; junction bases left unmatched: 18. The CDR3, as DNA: TGTGCCAGCAGTTTTTCCTGGGGCGGCGGGAGGACGGGGGATGAGCAGTTCTTC. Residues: CASSFSWGGGRTGDEQFF.

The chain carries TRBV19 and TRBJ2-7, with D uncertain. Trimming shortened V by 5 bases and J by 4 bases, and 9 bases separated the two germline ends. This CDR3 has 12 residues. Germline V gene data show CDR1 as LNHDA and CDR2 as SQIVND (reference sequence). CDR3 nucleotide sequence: TGTGCCAGTAGTCGGTCGGGTTACGAGCAGTACTTC. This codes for CASSRSGYEQYF.

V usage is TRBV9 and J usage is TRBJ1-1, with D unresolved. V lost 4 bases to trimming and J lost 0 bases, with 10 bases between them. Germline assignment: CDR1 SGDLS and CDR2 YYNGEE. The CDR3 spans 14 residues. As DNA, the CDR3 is TGTGCCAGCAGCCGTCAGAACTTGAACACTGAAGCTTTCTTT. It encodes CASSRQNLNTEAFF.

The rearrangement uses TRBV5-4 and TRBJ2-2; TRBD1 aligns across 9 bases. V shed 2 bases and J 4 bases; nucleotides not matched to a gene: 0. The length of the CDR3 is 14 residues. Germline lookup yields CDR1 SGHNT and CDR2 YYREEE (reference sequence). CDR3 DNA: TGTGCCAGCAGCTTACAGGGGGCCACCGGGGAGCTGTTTTTT. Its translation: CASSLQGATGELFF.

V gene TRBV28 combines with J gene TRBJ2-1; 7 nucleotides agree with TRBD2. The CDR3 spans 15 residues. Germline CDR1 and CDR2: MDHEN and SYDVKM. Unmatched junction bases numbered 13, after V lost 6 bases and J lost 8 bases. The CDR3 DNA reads TGTGCCAGCAGCGCGGGGAGGGGAGCCTCACATGAGCAGTTCTTC. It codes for CASSAGRGASHEQFF.

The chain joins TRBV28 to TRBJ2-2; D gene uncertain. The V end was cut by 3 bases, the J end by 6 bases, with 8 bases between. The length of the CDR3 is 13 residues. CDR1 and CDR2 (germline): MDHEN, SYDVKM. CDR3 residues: CASSFWGAGELFF. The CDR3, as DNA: TGTGCCAGCAGTTTCTGGGGTGCCGGGGAGCTGTTTTTT.

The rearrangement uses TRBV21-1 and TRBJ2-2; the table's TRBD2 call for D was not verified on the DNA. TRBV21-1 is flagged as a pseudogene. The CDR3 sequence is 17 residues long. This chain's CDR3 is CASSKEFGGASTGELFF. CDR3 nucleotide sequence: TGTGCCAGCAGCAAAGAGTTTGGCGGGGCCTCCACCGGGGAGCTGTTTTTT.

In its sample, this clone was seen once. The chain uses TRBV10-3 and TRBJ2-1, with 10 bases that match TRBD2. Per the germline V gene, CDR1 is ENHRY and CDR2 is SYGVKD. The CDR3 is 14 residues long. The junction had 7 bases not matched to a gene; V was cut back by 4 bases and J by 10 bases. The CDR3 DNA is TGTGCCATCAGTGGCGGACTAGCGGATTCGGAGCAGTTCTTC. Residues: CAISGGLADSEQFF.

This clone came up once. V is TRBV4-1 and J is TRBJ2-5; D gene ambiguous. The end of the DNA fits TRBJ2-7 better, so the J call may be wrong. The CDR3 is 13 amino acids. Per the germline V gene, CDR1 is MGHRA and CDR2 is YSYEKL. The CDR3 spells CASSQERFYEQYF. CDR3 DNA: TGCGCCAGCAGCCAAGAAAGATTCTACGAGCAGTACTTC.

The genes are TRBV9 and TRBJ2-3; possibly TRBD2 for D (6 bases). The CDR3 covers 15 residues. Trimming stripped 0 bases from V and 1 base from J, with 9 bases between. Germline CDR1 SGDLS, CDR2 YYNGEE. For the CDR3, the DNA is TGTGCCAGCAGCGTAGCGGGAGAGGGCACAGATACGCAGTATTTT. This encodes CASSVAGEGTDTQYF.

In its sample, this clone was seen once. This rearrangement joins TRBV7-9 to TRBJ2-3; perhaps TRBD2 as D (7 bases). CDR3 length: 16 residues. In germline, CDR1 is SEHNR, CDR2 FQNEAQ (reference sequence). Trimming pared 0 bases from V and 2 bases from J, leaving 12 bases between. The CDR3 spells CASSLAGGRATDTQYF. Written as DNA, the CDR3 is TGTGCCAGCAGCTTAGCCGGGGGGCGGGCCACAGATACGCAGTATTTT.

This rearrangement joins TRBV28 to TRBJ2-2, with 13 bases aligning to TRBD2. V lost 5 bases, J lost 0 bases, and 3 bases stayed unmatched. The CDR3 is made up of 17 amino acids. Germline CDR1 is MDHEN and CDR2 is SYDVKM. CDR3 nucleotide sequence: TGTGCCAGCAGTCCGACTAGCGGGAGGCCGAACACCGGGGAGCTGTTTTTT. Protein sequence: CASSPTSGRPNTGELFF.

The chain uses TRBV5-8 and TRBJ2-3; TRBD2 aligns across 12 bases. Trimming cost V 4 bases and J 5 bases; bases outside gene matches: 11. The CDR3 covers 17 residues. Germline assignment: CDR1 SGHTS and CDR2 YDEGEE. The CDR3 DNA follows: TGTGCCAGCAGCCAAACGCAGACTAGCGGGAGTGGAGATACGCAGTATTTT. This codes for CASSQTQTSGSGDTQYF. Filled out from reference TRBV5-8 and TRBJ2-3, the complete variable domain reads EAGVTQSPTHLIKTRGQQATLRCSPISGHTSVYWYQQALGLGLQFLLWYDEGEERNRGNFPPRFSGRQFPNYSSELNVNALELEDSALYLCASSQTQTSGSGDTQYFGPGTRLTVL.

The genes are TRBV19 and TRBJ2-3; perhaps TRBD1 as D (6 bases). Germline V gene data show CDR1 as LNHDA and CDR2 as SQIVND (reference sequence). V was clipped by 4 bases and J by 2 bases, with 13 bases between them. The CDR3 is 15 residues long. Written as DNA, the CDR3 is TGTGCCAGTAGTACGAACAGGGACCTCACAGATACGCAGTATTTT. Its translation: CASSTNRDLTDTQYF.

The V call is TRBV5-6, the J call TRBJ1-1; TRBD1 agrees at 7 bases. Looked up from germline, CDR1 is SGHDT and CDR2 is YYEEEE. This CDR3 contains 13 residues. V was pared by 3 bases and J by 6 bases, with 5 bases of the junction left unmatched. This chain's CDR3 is CASSYGQVSEAFF. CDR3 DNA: TGTGCCAGCAGCTACGGACAGGTATCTGAAGCTTTCTTT.